A selection of T cell receptor beta chains follows, all from one sample in a study of cytomegalovirus exposure and HLA in healthy donors. Using immunoSEQ multiplex PCR, the repertoire was profiled, and TCRdb retains in-frame clones only, with some absent. The sample contains 100,000 to 150,000 clones, 78% of which appear only once. The sequencing input was PBMCs. All receptors come from a middle-aged woman in good health and CMV-seronegative. The CDR3 runs from the conserved cysteine through the conserved F or W. Fields, in order: CDR3 DNA, CDR3 protein, J gene, clone size, CDR3 length, D gene, V gene. D genes are given only for firm matches. Clone size is shown for a subset of rows, as once, few, many or a class of expanded clone.

TGTGCCAGCAGTTCACAGGGGATATCCCTCCACTTT,CASSSQGISLHF,TRBJ1-6,NA,12,TRBD1,TRBV28
TGTGCCACCCTCCAGGGCTTAGGGTCATACGAGCAGTACTTC,CATLQGLGSYEQYF,TRBJ2-7,NA,14,NA,TRBV6-1
TGTGCCACCAGCAGATTACAGGACGGAAGGGAAGGCTACACCTTC,CATSRLQDGREGYTF,TRBJ1-2,once,15,NA,TRBV15
TGTGCCAGCAGGCCTGCACCTCACTCCTCCGGGAGCAATCAGCCCCAGCATTTT,CASRPAPHSSGSNQPQHF,TRBJ1-5,NA,18,NA,TRBV28
TGCGCCAGCAGCTTGGCCCTAGGGGCAGGCTACGAGCAGTACTTC,CASSLALGAGYEQYF,TRBJ2-7,NA,15,NA,TRBV5-1
TGTGCCAGCAGCCTGTACAGGGTTGCTAATGAAAAACTGTTTTTT,CASSLYRVANEKLFF,TRBJ1-4,NA,15,NA,TRBV4-2
TGTGCCAGCTCAAGACAGGGGAACTCTAATTCACCCCTCCACTTT,CASSRQGNSNSPLHF,TRBJ1-6,NA,15,TRBD1,TRBV18
TGCAGCGTTGGACAGGGTTCGGGGGTCTACAATGAGCAGTTCTTC,CSVGQGSGVYNEQFF,TRBJ2-1,NA,15,NA,TRBV29-1
TGTGCCAGCAGCCAAGATATTGGGGGCTGGGGCTACACCTTC,CASSQDIGGWGYTF,TRBJ1-2,NA,14,NA,TRBV4-2
TGTGCCAGCAGTTTGCGCGGATATAGCAATCAGCCCCAGCATTTT,CASSLRGYSNQPQHF,TRBJ1-5,NA,15,NA,TRBV28
TGTTCCAGCAGCCCAGAGCGCGTCTCTGGAAACACCATATATTTT,CSSSPERVSGNTIYF,TRBJ1-3,NA,15,NA,TRBV7-9
TGTGCCAGCAGCAAAGGGGTTGGTCTTTTGGATGAGCAGTTCTTC,CASSKGVGLLDEQFF,TRBJ2-1,NA,15,NA,TRBV2
TGCGCCAGCAGCCCCCAAGAAGCGGGGGCAGGTGAAGCTTTCTTT,CASSPQEAGAGEAFF,TRBJ1-1,NA,15,NA,TRBV5-1